The 2 T cell receptor beta chains listed next were all sequenced from one sample in a study of T cells in Graves' hyperthyroidism and ophthalmopathy. Amplified TCR beta CDR3 regions came from RNA transcripts. Primed by the HTBI set, a first-round RT-PCR was run on the TCR CDR3. TCRdb reanalysed the multiplex PCR reads using MiXCR and keeps one entry per CDR3 protein. Here the sample spans some 320,000 distinct CDR3 sequences, 12% to 15% being singletons. What was sequenced was blood. The receptors stem from a woman aged 40 to 55 with Graves' ophthalmopathy.

This clonotype was seen many times. The rearrangement links TRBV12-3 or TRBV12-4 to TRBJ2-2; D gene uncertain. V was pared by 6 bases and J by 4 bases, with 18 bases between. The CDR3 sequence is 16 residues long. In nucleotides, the CDR3 is TGTGCCAGCAGGCATTGGCCCCAACTGCGCACCGGGGAGCTGTTTTTT. Amino acids: CASRHWPQLRTGELFF.

This clonotype has a count of ten or more. This chain uses TRBV29-1 with TRBJ1-1; D unresolved. V was pared by 7 bases and J by 8 bases, with 20 bases between. This CDR3 is 13 amino acids long. Germline V gene sequence: CDR1 SQVTM, CDR2 ANQGSEA. This CDR3 is CSASPHSSREAFF. The CDR3 bases are TGCAGCGCTTCCCCCCACAGTTCGAGGGAAGCTTTCTTT. Combining the CDR3 with reference TRBV29-1 and TRBJ1-1 gives the whole variable domain SAVISQKPSRDICQRGTSLTIQCQVDSQVTMMFWYRQQPGQSLTLIATANQGSEATYESGFVIDKFPISRPNLTFSTLTVSNMSPEDSSIYLCSASPHSSREAFFGQGTRLTVV.